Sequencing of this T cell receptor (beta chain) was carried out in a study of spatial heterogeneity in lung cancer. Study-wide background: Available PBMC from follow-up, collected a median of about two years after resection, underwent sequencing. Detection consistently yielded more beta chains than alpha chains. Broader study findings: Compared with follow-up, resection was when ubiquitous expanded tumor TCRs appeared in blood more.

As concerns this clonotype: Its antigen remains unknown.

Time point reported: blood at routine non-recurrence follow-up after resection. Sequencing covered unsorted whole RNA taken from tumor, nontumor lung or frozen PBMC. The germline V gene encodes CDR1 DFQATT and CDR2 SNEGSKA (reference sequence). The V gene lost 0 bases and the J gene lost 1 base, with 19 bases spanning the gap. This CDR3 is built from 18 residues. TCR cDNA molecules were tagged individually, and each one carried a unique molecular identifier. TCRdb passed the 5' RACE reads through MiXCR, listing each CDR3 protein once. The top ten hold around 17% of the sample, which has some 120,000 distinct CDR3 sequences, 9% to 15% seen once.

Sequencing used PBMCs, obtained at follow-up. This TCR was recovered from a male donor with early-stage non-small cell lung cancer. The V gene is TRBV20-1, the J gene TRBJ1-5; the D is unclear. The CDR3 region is CSARDRRTSLPSNQPQHF. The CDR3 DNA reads TGCAGTGCTAGAGATCGGCGGACTTCATTACCAAGCAATCAGCCCCAGCATTTT.